Presented here are 6 T cell receptor beta chains from one specimen sequenced in a study of early T cells in non-severe SARS-CoV-2 infection. MiXCR was run by TCRdb on the 5' RACE reads, yielding one entry per CDR3 protein. The sample has tens of thousands of distinct CDR3 sequences, roughly 16% seen once. This specimen consisted of whole blood, obtained at baseline. All receptors derive from an adult who was a healthcare worker with PCR-confirmed SARS-CoV-2 infection or an uninfected control (not recorded which).

V is TRBV5-6 and J is TRBJ2-7, with D hard to call. CDR1 and CDR2 from the germline V gene are SGHDT and YYEEEE. The CDR3 length is 12 residues. V was cut by 4 bases and J by 4 bases, with 9 bases left in between. The CDR3 coding sequence is TGTGCCAGCAGCATACGCGATTACGAGCAGTACTTC. This translates into CASSIRDYEQYF. Full variable domain (outside the CDR3, taken from reference TRBV5-6 and TRBJ2-7): DAGVTQSPTHLIKTRGQQVTLRCSPKSGHDTVSWYQQALGQGPQFIFQYYEEEERQRGNFPDRFSGHQFPNYSSELNVNALLLGDSALYLCASSIRDYEQYFGPGTRLTVT.

This clonotype was picked up many times. The chain recombines TRBV6-1 with TRBJ2-7; 9 bases align to TRBD1. Germline CDR1 reads MNHNS; CDR2 reads SASEGT. The CDR3 has 14 residues. V was pared by 5 bases and J by 5 bases, with 7 bases of the junction left unmatched. The CDR3 region is CASSPGQGSDEQYF. CDR3 DNA: TGTGCCAGCAGTCCAGGACAGGGGAGCGACGAGCAGTACTTC.

The rearrangement joins TRBV2 to TRBJ2-7, with D perhaps being TRBD1 or TRBD2 (5 bases each). V was trimmed by 8 bases and J by 3 bases, leaving 14 bases between them. The CDR3 is 13 amino acids. The germline gives CDR1 SNHLY, CDR2 FYNNEI. The CDR3 here is CASSGARSYEQYF. The DNA for the CDR3 is TGTGCCAGCTCCGGGGCGAGGAGCTACGAGCAGTACTTC.

This clonotype was seen a handful of times. J is TRBJ2-1 and V is TRBV20-1; 12 nucleotides agree with TRBD2. V trimming: 3 bases; J trimming: 4 bases; junction bases outside the gene matches: 4. This CDR3 contains 15 residues. Germline CDR1 and CDR2: DFQATT and SNEGSKA (reference sequence). The CDR3 region has the DNA TGCAGTGCTAGGGGGACTAGCGGGTCTTACAATGAGCAGTTCTTC. As protein: CSARGTSGSYNEQFF.

This clonotype was detected many times. The V call is TRBV18, the J call TRBJ1-1, with D tentatively TRBD1 (5 bases). Between the trimmed V and J ends, which lost 4 bases and 7 bases, there was a span of 10 bases. This CDR3 comprises 12 residues. The V gene's germline CDR1 is KGHSH and CDR2 LQKENI. In DNA form, the CDR3 reads TGTGCCAGCTCACGGTCGGGGCGTGAAGCTTTCTTT. As protein: CASSRSGREAFF.

In its sample, this clonotype was seen a few times. The chain combines TRBV7-6 with TRBJ2-3; D gene unclear. Trimming removed 2 bases from V and 1 base from J, with 10 bases in between. From germline, CDR1 is SGHVS and CDR2 FNYEAQ. The CDR3 covers 15 residues. The CDR3 here is CASSLKPAGTDTQYF. The CDR3 DNA follows: TGTGCCAGCAGCTTAAAACCCGCTGGCACAGATACGCAGTATTTT.